Below are 30 T cell receptor beta chains sequenced from a single sample in a study of shared clonotypes between healthy human individuals. This table comes from immunoSEQ multiplex PCR, and its TCRdb copy is limited to in-frame clones, with some not included. The table shows 2 million to 3 million clones, with 80% to 95% occurring only once. The specimen was naive CD4+ T cells from PBMCs. This sample's subset: CD45RA+ positively selected. The source of these receptors is a man aged 18 to 29 in good health. Some clones in this sample may be carry-over from other donors' samples.

V is TRBV29-1 and J is TRBJ2-1; 8 bases align to TRBD2. The germline V gene encodes CDR1 SQVTM and CDR2 ANQGSEA. V was pared by 2 bases and J by 5 bases, with 8 bases of the junction left unmatched. The CDR3 is 15 amino acids. The CDR3 DNA is TGCAGCGTTGAATGGGGGATAGCGGGACACAATGAGCAGTTCTTC. Residues: CSVEWGIAGHNEQFF.

The genes are TRBV9 and TRBJ1-3; perhaps TRBD1 as D (5 bases). The V gene lost 3 bases and the J gene lost 0 bases, with 13 bases spanning the gap. CDR1 SGDLS and CDR2 YYNGEE come from the germline V gene. This CDR3 is built from 16 residues. CDR3 sequence reads: CASSEFSGTSGNTIYF. CDR3 nucleotides: TGTGCCAGCAGCGAATTTTCCGGGACCTCTGGAAACACCATATATTTT.

This sequence joins TRBV28 and TRBJ2-5; possibly TRBD2 for D (7 bases). The J call may be in error: the DNA end matches TRBJ2-7 better. Germline V CDR1 and CDR2: MDHEN, SYDVKM. The CDR3 is 18 amino acids. The chain's CDR3 is CASSRTGRGGSGFYEQYF. Here the CDR3 DNA reads TGTGCCAGCAGCAGAACAGGGAGAGGTGGTAGCGGGTTCTACGAGCAGTACTTC.

This clone turned up a few times. This chain uses TRBV2 with TRBJ2-2; no reliable D call. CDR3 length: 13 residues. Deletions cut 4 bases from V and 7 bases from J, with 10 bases between. The germline V gene encodes CDR1 SNHLY and CDR2 FYNNEI. For the CDR3, the DNA is TGTGCCAGCAGTGCGCGAGAGGTCGGGGAGCTGTTTTTT. This codes for CASSAREVGELFF.

The rearrangement links TRBV6-4 to TRBJ2-2; the match to TRBD2 covers 14 bases. This CDR3 contains 19 residues. Trimming removed 2 bases from V and 5 bases from J; junction bases left unmatched: 10. Germline CDR1 is MRHNA and CDR2 is SNTAGT. The CDR3 is CASSDPGTSGRGLTGELFF. As DNA, the CDR3 is TGTGCCAGCAGTGACCCTGGGACTAGCGGGAGAGGATTAACCGGGGAGCTGTTTTTT.

The chain is built from TRBV2 and TRBJ1-4; the D gene is possibly TRBD1 (5 bases). V dropped 5 bases and J dropped 8 bases, with 15 bases sitting between them. The CDR3 runs 14 residues. Germline lookup yields CDR1 SNHLY and CDR2 FYNNEI. Written as DNA, the CDR3 is TGTGCCAGCAGTCTGGGTGTGGGACGGGAAAAACTGTTTTTT. This encodes CASSLGVGREKLFF. Based on the CDR3 plus reference TRBV2 and TRBJ1-4, the full variable domain is EPEVTQTPSHQVTQMGQEVILRCVPISNHLYFYWYRQILGQKVEFLVSFYNNEISEKSEIFDDQFSVERPDGSNFTLKIRSTKLEDSAMYFCASSLGVGREKLFFGSGTQLSVL.

The chain uses TRBV7-9 and TRBJ2-7, with 7 bases matching TRBD1. V dropped 5 bases and J dropped 3; count of bases not matched to a gene: 10. CDR3 length: 15 residues. The germline V gene encodes CDR1 SEHNR and CDR2 FQNEAQ (reference sequence). The CDR3 loop is CASSPTDRLIYEQYF. CDR3 DNA sequence: TGTGCCAGCAGCCCGACGGACAGGCTTATCTACGAGCAGTACTTC.

The chain links TRBV7-9 to TRBJ2-2, with TRBD1 identical over 7 bases. V shed 4 bases and J 3 bases; nucleotides not matched to a gene: 2. Germline-derived CDR1 and CDR2 are SEHNR and FQNEAQ (reference sequence). This CDR3 is 14 amino acids long. In nucleotides, the CDR3 is TGTGCCAGCAGCTCTGGGACAGACACCGGGGAGCTGTTTTTT. As protein: CASSSGTDTGELFF.

The V gene is TRBV6-5, the J gene TRBJ2-1, with 7 bases lining up with TRBD2. Per the germline V gene, CDR1 is MNHEY and CDR2 is SVGAGI. The ends lost 4 bases at V and 0 bases at J; junction bases unmatched: 3. The CDR3 covers 15 residues. In DNA, the CDR3 is TGTGCCAGCAGTTCCTGGACTAGCTCCTACAATGAGCAGTTCTTC. This gives the protein CASSSWTSSYNEQFF.

This clone was seen once. The V call is TRBV11-2, the J call TRBJ2-5; a possible D gene is TRBD2 (6 bases). Trimming shortened V by 3 bases and J by 5 bases, and 13 bases separated the two germline ends. This CDR3 has 14 residues. Germline CDR1 SGHAT, CDR2 FQNNGV. The DNA for the CDR3 is TGTGCCAGCAGCTTGGGAGCTAGCGTGGAGACCCAGTACTTC. It translates to CASSLGASVETQYF.

The gene calls are TRBV5-1 and TRBJ2-3; D gene uncertain. The CDR3 runs to 15 residues. Trimming left V 0 bases short and J 1 base short, with 9 bases between. CDR1 is SGHRS, CDR2 YFSETQ, per germline. The CDR3 sequence: CASSLVSTGTDTQYF. DNA of the CDR3: TGCGCCAGCAGCTTGGTTTCTACAGGCACAGATACGCAGTATTTT.

A single count supports this clone. In nucleotides, the CDR3 is TGTGCCAGCAGCTCCAGGGGGTCCATACCCGGGCTCTCTGGAAACACCATATATTTT. It is translated as CASSSRGSIPGLSGNTIYF. The chain combines TRBV7-9 with TRBJ1-3; TRBD1 aligns across 7 bases. Germline V gene sequence: CDR1 SEHNR, CDR2 FQNEAQ (reference sequence). After removal of 4 bases from V and 0 bases from J, the junction contained 15 bases not matched to a gene. The CDR3 runs 19 residues.

As DNA, the CDR3 is TGTGCCAGTCATAGACAGATCCAAGAGACCCAGTACTTC. This gives the protein CASHRQIQETQYF. The chain employs TRBV2 and TRBJ2-5; D possibly corresponds to TRBD1 (5 bases). Germline V gene lookup returns CDR1 SNHLY and CDR2 FYNNEI. The CDR3 totals 13 residues. Trimming took 9 bases from V and 1 from J, leaving 12 bases between them.

The genes are TRBV6-6 and TRBJ1-2; D is perhaps TRBD1 (5 bases). Germline V gene data show CDR1 as MNHNY and CDR2 as SVGAGI (reference sequence). The CDR3 has 13 amino acids. Trimming cost V 3 bases and J 8 bases, with 13 bases left between them. The DNA of the CDR3 is TGTGCCAGCAGTTATTGGGCAGGGAGCGGCTACACCTTC. It is translated as CASSYWAGSGYTF.

The V call is TRBV28, the J call TRBJ1-1; 12 nucleotides align to TRBD1. Germline V lookup: CDR1 MDHEN, CDR2 SYDVKM. This CDR3 has 15 residues. Germline trimming cut 6 bases from V and 0 bases from J; bases unmatched to any gene: 2. The DNA of the CDR3 is TGTGCCAGCAGAGGGACAGGGGGCCTGAACACTGAAGCTTTCTTT. Protein product: CASRGTGGLNTEAFF.

V gene TRBV5-4 combines with J gene TRBJ2-2, with 8 positions matching TRBD2. V lost 4 bases, J lost 4 bases, and 6 bases stayed unmatched. The CDR3 covers 15 residues. The germline V gene has CDR1 SGHNT and CDR2 YYREEE (reference sequence). In DNA, the CDR3 is TGTGCCAGCAGCCCCATAAGCGGGGGCACCGGGGAGCTGTTTTTT. Its protein is CASSPISGGTGELFF.

This clone was seen only a few times. V gene TRBV7-3 combines with J gene TRBJ2-2, with D hard to call. The germline V and J ends were trimmed by 6 bases and 3 bases, with 5 bases remaining between them. CDR1 and CDR2 from the germline V gene are SGHTA and FQGTGA. This CDR3 comprises 12 residues. The CDR3 protein is CASSLHTGELFF. CDR3 bases: TGTGCCAGCAGTTTACACACCGGGGAGCTGTTTTTT.

The CDR3 loop is CASSADTVNSGNTIYF. CDR3 coding DNA: TGCGCCAGCAGCGCGGATACAGTGAACTCTGGAAACACCATATATTTT. The chain carries TRBV5-1 and TRBJ1-3; D is undetermined. V was cut by 4 bases and J by 0 bases, with 14 bases left in between. Germline CDR1 is SGHRS and CDR2 is YFSETQ. The CDR3 runs to 16 residues.

This chain connects TRBV5-1 to TRBJ1-4, with D unclear. The CDR3 sequence is 15 residues long. Trimming shortened V by 0 bases and J by 0 bases, and 6 bases separated the two germline ends. The germline V gene encodes CDR1 SGHRS and CDR2 YFSETQ. CDR3 coding DNA: TGCGCCAGCAGCTTGGGGCAAACAACTAATGAAAAACTGTTTTTT. It codes for CASSLGQTTNEKLFF.

In the case of this clone: In the same sample, other DNA sequences code for this CDR3. V is TRBV18 and J is TRBJ2-5; D gene unclear. There are 13 residues in the CDR3. Trimming stripped 2 bases from V and 2 bases from J, with 6 bases between. Germline V CDR1 and CDR2: KGHSH, LQKENI. The CDR3: CASSPSGQETQYF. DNA for the CDR3: TGTGCCAGCTCACCATCCGGACAAGAGACCCAGTACTTC.

As to this clone: The sample carries other DNA sequences with the same CDR3. This chain links TRBV5-4 with TRBJ1-5; a weak D match, TRBD1 (6 bases). The V gene's germline CDR1 is SGHNT and CDR2 YYREEE (reference sequence). The CDR3 sequence is 13 residues long. The V end lost 0 bases, the J end lost 5 bases, and 6 bases lay between the germline ends. CDR3 DNA: TGTGCCAGCAGCTTGGACAGGGATCAGCCCCAGCATTTT. Its protein is CASSLDRDQPQHF.

This clone appeared a single time. V and J are TRBV6-1 and TRBJ2-3; 10 nucleotides align to TRBD2. V lost 1 base to trimming and J lost 0 bases; unmatched junction nucleotides: 4. CDR3 length equals 17 residues. The germline V gene encodes CDR1 MNHNS and CDR2 SASEGT. CDR3 protein: CASSEGQTSGSTDTQYF. DNA of the CDR3: TGTGCCAGCAGTGAAGGCCAGACTAGCGGGAGCACAGATACGCAGTATTTT.

The chain carries TRBV5-1 and TRBJ2-2; D uncertain. The CDR3 covers 15 residues. V was pared by 3 bases and J by 8 bases, with 17 bases between. Germline-derived CDR1 and CDR2 are SGHRS and YFSETQ. CDR3 in amino acids: CASSSDPVSSGELFF. The CDR3, as DNA: TGCGCCAGCAGCTCTGACCCCGTGTCGTCGGGGGAGCTGTTTTTT.

J is TRBJ2-2 and V is TRBV5-4; 8 nucleotides agree with TRBD1. Trimming at V came to 4 bases and at J to 5 bases, leaving 4 bases not matched to a gene. This CDR3 region has 14 residues. Germline CDR1 and CDR2: SGHNT and YYREEE (reference sequence). In DNA form, the CDR3 reads TGTGCCAGCAGCACCCGACAGGGGACCGGGGAGCTGTTTTTT. Amino acids: CASSTRQGTGELFF.

Remarks on this clone: This same CDR3 is encoded by further DNA sequences in the sample. V gene TRBV5-1 combines with J gene TRBJ2-7, with 9 positions matching TRBD1. After removal of 5 bases from V and 5 bases from J, the junction contained 2 bases not matched to a gene. Germline V gives CDR1 SGHRS, CDR2 YFSETQ. The CDR3 spans 12 residues. CDR3 bases: TGCGCCAGCAGGGACAGGGGCGACGAGCAGTACTTC. Translating it yields CASRDRGDEQYF. The variable domain in full, with the rest retrieved from reference TRBV5-1 and TRBJ2-7, is KAGVTQTPRYLIKTRGQQVTLSCSPISGHRSVSWYQQTPGQGLQFLFEYFSETQRNKGNFPGRFSGRQFSNSRSEMNVSTLELGDSALYLCASRDRGDEQYFGPGTRLTVT.

This chain uses TRBV10-1 with TRBJ2-7; the D is unclear. V gave up 3 bases and J gave up 7 bases, with 13 bases separating them. The CDR3 spans 13 residues. Germline CDR1 reads WNHNN; CDR2 reads SYGVQD (reference sequence). CDR3 bases: TGCGCCAGCAGTGAAGTCGGCGCTGGGGAGCAGTACTTC. Its protein product is CASSEVGAGEQYF.

V usage is TRBV29-1 and J usage is TRBJ2-3; the D gene is possibly TRBD1 (5 bases). Trimming stripped 5 bases from V and 2 bases from J, with 11 bases between. This CDR3 contains 13 residues. The V gene's germline CDR1 is SQVTM and CDR2 ANQGSEA. This CDR3 is CSVKTVYTDTQYF. CDR3 DNA sequence: TGCAGCGTTAAGACAGTGTACACAGATACGCAGTATTTT.

The genes are TRBV18 and TRBJ2-5; TRBD2 matches at 10 bases. This CDR3 spans 17 amino acids. Germline V lookup: CDR1 KGHSH, CDR2 LQKENI. With 5 bases clipped from V and 4 bases from J, the junction kept 13 bases outside the gene matches. The CDR3 here is CASSTSNPAGGGETQYF. The CDR3 nucleotides read TGTGCCAGCTCAACCAGCAACCCAGCGGGAGGGGGAGAGACCCAGTACTTC. Full variable domain (rest looked up from reference TRBV18 and TRBJ2-5): NAGVMQNPRHLVRRRGQEARLRCSPMKGHSHVYWYRQLPEEGLKFMVYLQKENIIDESGMPKERFSAEFPKEGPSILRIQQVVRGDSAAYFCASSTSNPAGGGETQYFGPGTRLLVL.

The chain joins TRBV28 to TRBJ2-3; D is unresolved. The CDR3 consists of 13 residues. The ends were cut back, 4 bases at V and 5 bases at J, with 10 bases in the middle. CDR1 MDHEN and CDR2 SYDVKM come from the germline V gene. The CDR3 sequence: CASSSSGRDTQYF. The CDR3 nucleotides read TGTGCCAGCAGTTCTAGTGGAAGAGATACGCAGTATTTT.

J is TRBJ2-2 and V is TRBV28; no clear D. This CDR3 is 14 amino acids long. Trimming removed 2 bases from V and 9 bases from J, with 13 bases in between. Germline CDR1 is MDHEN and CDR2 is SYDVKM. This CDR3 reads CASSLVSGSRELFF. The CDR3 coding sequence is TGTGCCAGCAGTTTAGTCTCGGGTTCCAGGGAGCTGTTTTTT. The variable domain in full, with the rest retrieved from reference TRBV28 and TRBJ2-2, is DVKVTQSSRYLVKRTGEKVFLECVQDMDHENMFWYRQDPGLGLRLIYFSYDVKMKEKGDIPEGYSVSREKKERFSLILESASTNQTSMYLCASSLVSGSRELFFGEGSRLTVL.